The present T cell receptor (beta chain) was sequenced within a study of OX40 agonist ivuxolimab in advanced cancers. Turning to the study itself: Every 2 weeks, patients got intravenous ivuxolimab at one of six dose levels (0.01-10 mg/kg). Recorded diagnoses for dose-escalation patients were hepatocellular carcinoma, melanoma, renal cell or head and neck cancer.

TCRdb's copy holds only in-frame clones and misses some; the assay was immunoSEQ multiplex PCR. There are about 48,000 clones in the sample; approximately 83% occur only once, and 9.5% to 15% lies in the top ten. As concerns this clone: Its antigen is unknown.

Broader study findings: Expanded clones were, on average, more numerous in CD8+ T cells than in CD4+. CD4+ and CD8+ blood T cells expanded clonally by week 6 at 0.1 to 3.0 mg/kg.

CDR1 and CDR2 (germline): SGHNT, YYREEE (reference sequence). CDR3 length: 18 residues. With V trimmed by 4 bases and J by 1 base, 9 bases remained unmatched. V is TRBV5-4 and J is TRBJ2-5; the match to TRBD2 covers 14 bases. The sequencing used CD4+ or CD8+ T cells sorted from blood, collected in a trial of the OX40 agonist ivuxolimab. The sequence derives from an adult with an advanced solid tumor such as melanoma, head and neck, liver or kidney cancer. The CDR3 DNA is TGTGCCAGCAGCGTGGGACTAGCGGGAGTAAGGGGCCAAGAGACCCAGTACTTC. It yields the protein CASSVGLAGVRGQETQYF.